This T cell receptor beta chain comes out of a study of Ad26.COV2.S vaccination and SARS-CoV-2 variants. Profiling relied on immunoSEQ multiplex PCR, and the TCRdb table lists in-frame clones only, not all of them. The data show 510,000 or so clones, around 88% seen once. For this clone: Its antigen is not identified. Other DNA sequences in the same sample also yield this CDR3.

Study-wide points: Vaccine and placebo recipients had similar non-spike TCR breadth.

Sample treatment: 19 received Ad26.COV2.S at low or high dose, single or two shots; about 5 received placebo; per-sample allocation not given. The investigators took samples on day 63 after the first vaccine or placebo injection. The sequence came from a person aged 18 to 65 who received the Ad26.COV2.S COVID-19 vaccine or a placebo. The sample in question was peripheral blood, obtained in a trial of Ad26.COV2.S vaccine versus placebo.

The CDR3 here is CASSLAGTAYEQYF. The DNA for the CDR3 is TGCGCCAGCAGCTTAGCGGGGACAGCCTACGAGCAGTACTTC. The chain uses TRBV5-1 and TRBJ2-7, with D possibly being TRBD1 or TRBD2 (7 bases each). The CDR3 totals 14 residues. Trimming cost V 2 bases and J 2 bases, with 11 bases left between them. CDR1 is SGHRS, CDR2 YFSETQ, per germline.